The TCR beta chain described here comes from a study of T cell responses to AZD1222 COVID-19 vaccine. The table came from immunoSEQ multiplex PCR; TCRdb's copy has only in-frame clones and leaves some out. This sample has some 150,000 clones; over 85% occur once, and the top ten carry around 1%. The germline V and J ends were trimmed by 6 bases and 6 bases, with 9 bases remaining between them. This CDR3 has 11 residues. The clonotype comes from an adult in good health. The chain combines TRBV12-3 or TRBV12-4 with TRBJ2-7, with D maybe TRBD2 (5 bases). Sequenced material: peripheral blood, taken on day 0 of MenACWY control vaccination. The CDR3 loop reads CASSHRGEQYF. The CDR3 DNA reads as TGTGCCAGCAGCCATCGGGGCGAGCAGTACTTC.